This is a list of T cell receptor beta chains from one sample in a study of T cells in localized non-small cell lung cancer. The method was immunoSEQ multiplex PCR; TCRdb's version includes in-frame clones alone and lacks a portion of them. The sample holds roughly 27,000 clones, around 92% seen once. Specimen: peripheral blood mononuclear cells, collected before any cancer treatment. These receptors all stem from a woman aged 35 to 70 with stage III lung adenocarcinoma. Each CDR3 is given with its conserved first and last residue. Each record gives: V gene, CDR3 protein.

V: TRBV4-1; CDR3: CASSQDRGGGIEKLFF
V: TRBV11-2; CDR3: CASSFVGGRDTQYF
V: TRBV5-6; CDR3: CASSLIADTQYF
V: TRBV7-6; CDR3: CASSMGRQETQYF
V: TRBV7-2; CDR3: CASSFSVSGELFF
V: TRBV6-1; CDR3: CASSGDRSDGNTIYF
V: TRBV29-1; CDR3: CSGRQPQETQYF
V: TRBV29-1; CDR3: CSGGLADYNEQFF
V: TRBV5-1; CDR3: CASSPSDRGYGYTF
V: TRBV18; CDR3: CASSPGTDPYQETQYF
V: TRBV5-8; CDR3: CASSFSGTEAFF
V: TRBV7-2; CDR3: CASSLRSFGRLRTGELFF
V: TRBV28; CDR3: CASSNDRGNQPQHF
V: TRBV7-9; CDR3: CASSPKLAGVLNEQFF
V: TRBV7-6; CDR3: CASSETSGGYNEQFF
V: TRBV9; CDR3: CASSDSGRSFDTQYF
V: TRBV29-1; CDR3: CSVEEGLHTDTQYF
V: TRBV11-3; CDR3: CASSLDRFAYEQYF
V: TRBV7-9; CDR3: CASSNPGGQGTEAFF
V: TRBV7-3; CDR3: CASSLADRTEAFF
V: TRBV23-1; CDR3: CASTGCQGRQPQHF
V: TRBV6-1; CDR3: CASSEALVAEAFF
V: TRBV7-9; CDR3: CASSTQGNYGYTF
V: TRBV10-3; CDR3: CAISVLRVGAGVWNEQFF
V: TRBV27; CDR3: CASSREVSYNEQFF
V: TRBV11-2; CDR3: CASSYLPGQGIYGYTF
V: TRBV6-5; CDR3: CASSYSPSQPQHF